Listed here are 15 T cell receptor beta chains from one sample, sequenced in a study of memory CD4+ T cells and cytomegalovirus serostatus. Data came from immunoSEQ multiplex PCR; TCRdb stores just in-frame clones and leaves some out. Found here are 56,000 or so clones, roughly four fifths of them singletons; the top ten hold 1.5% to 2%. Single viable CD3+CD4+CD8-CD45RO+ cells were sorted as the memory CD4+ T cells. The sequencing input was memory CD4+ T cells from blood. The receptors originated from an adult in good health and CMV-seronegative.

This clone appeared a few times. CDR3 region: CASSVDPTNTGELFF. CDR3 bases: TGTGCCAGCAGCGTAGACCCAACGAACACCGGGGAGCTGTTTTTT. V and J are TRBV9 and TRBJ2-2; D remains unclear. The CDR3 has 15 amino acids. Germline-derived CDR1 and CDR2 are SGDLS and YYNGEE. The V end lost 0 bases, the J end lost 0 bases, and 6 bases lay between the germline ends.

This chain joins TRBV5-1 and TRBJ2-5; no definite D call. V shed 7 bases and J shed 5 bases, with 9 bases lying between them. The germline gives CDR1 SGHRS, CDR2 YFSETQ. The CDR3 is 11 residues long. The DNA for the CDR3 is TGCGCCAGCGGCCCGGGCGAGACCCAGTACTTC. Translating gives CASGPGETQYF.

This rearrangement joins TRBV6-1 to TRBJ2-7; TRBD1 matches 8 bases. Germline CDR1 is MNHNS and CDR2 is SASEGT. The V segment lost 4 bases and the J segment 5 bases; nucleotides outside the gene matches: 10. The CDR3 is made up of 15 amino acids. This CDR3 reads CASSGRQGMRHEQYF. CDR3 bases: TGTGCCAGCAGTGGACGACAGGGGATGAGGCACGAGCAGTACTTC.

This clone was detected a few times. This sequence joins TRBV9 and TRBJ1-2; unclear D gene. Germline loops: CDR1 SGDLS, CDR2 YYNGEE. Trimming left V 0 bases short and J 2 bases short, with 8 bases between. The CDR3 runs to 14 residues. CDR3 in DNA: TGTGCCAGCAGCGTAGCGGCCCAGAACTATGGCTACACCTTC. Protein: CASSVAAQNYGYTF.

This rearrangement joins TRBV28 to TRBJ2-3; D possibly corresponds to TRBD1 (5 bases). The V gene lost 3 bases and the J gene lost 3 bases, with 16 bases spanning the gap. The germline V gene encodes CDR1 MDHEN and CDR2 SYDVKM. This CDR3 spans 16 amino acids. This chain's CDR3 is CASSFGAVMGTDTQYF. In DNA form, the CDR3 reads TGTGCCAGCAGTTTTGGGGCGGTGATGGGGACAGATACGCAGTATTTT.

The chain carries TRBV5-4 and TRBJ1-1; D may be TRBD1 (6 bases). CDR3 size: 13 residues. Germline V CDR1 and CDR2: SGHNT, YYREEE (reference sequence). V shed 0 bases and J shed 3 bases, with 6 bases lying between them. CDR3 in DNA: TGTGCCAGCAGCTTGGACAGGGACACTGAAGCTTTCTTT. Amino acid sequence: CASSLDRDTEAFF.

The chain carries TRBV30 and TRBJ2-5; D ambiguous. The J call may be faulty, since TRBJ2-7 better matches the DNA end. CDR3 size: 15 residues. The germline V gene has CDR1 GTSNPN and CDR2 SVGIG (reference sequence). The chain's CDR3 is CAWIDPGIQFYEQYF. The CDR3 DNA is TGTGCCTGGATCGACCCGGGCATCCAATTCTACGAGCAGTACTTC.

The chain carries TRBV5-8 and TRBJ1-5; D is ambiguous. CDR3 length: 13 amino acids. Germline V gene data show CDR1 as SGHTS and CDR2 as YDEGEE. The V end was cut by 5 bases, the J end by 9 bases, with 15 bases between. CDR3: CASSQEMQRPQHF. The DNA of the CDR3 is TGTGCCAGCAGTCAAGAAATGCAGAGGCCCCAGCATTTT.

This clone was seen more than once but under ten times. This chain links TRBV28 with TRBJ1-5; 8 positions match TRBD1. The CDR3 sequence is 15 residues long. Germline trimming cut 7 bases from V and 0 bases from J; bases unmatched to any gene: 5. The germline V gene encodes CDR1 MDHEN and CDR2 SYDVKM. The CDR3, as DNA: TGTGCCAGCATCCGGACAGGGAATAGCAATCAGCCCCAGCATTTT. It codes for CASIRTGNSNQPQHF.

The rearrangement joins TRBV6-6 to TRBJ2-4; D call uncertain. CDR1 and CDR2 (germline): MNHNY, SVGAGI (reference sequence). Trimming cost V 5 bases and J 7 bases, with 9 bases left between them. The CDR3 runs 12 residues. This CDR3 is CASSTDLNIQYF. CDR3 DNA sequence: TGTGCCAGCAGTACCGACCTGAACATTCAGTACTTC.

V is TRBV11-1 and J is TRBJ1-1, with 9 positions matching TRBD1. This CDR3 has 13 residues. V was clipped by 4 bases and J by 8 bases; unmatched bases: 5. Looked up from germline, CDR1 is SGHAT and CDR2 is FQDESV (reference sequence). As DNA, the CDR3 is TGTGCCAGCAGCTCCCGGGGACAGGGAGAAGCTTTCTTT. It is translated as CASSSRGQGEAFF.

This clone has only a few counts. The chain joins TRBV19 to TRBJ2-2, with 12 bases aligning to TRBD2. V was clipped by 4 bases and J by 4 bases; unmatched bases: 4. Germline loops: CDR1 LNHDA, CDR2 SQIVND (reference sequence). This CDR3 contains 16 residues. CDR3 DNA sequence: TGTGCCAGTAGTACCCTAGCGGGAGGGACCACCGGGGAGCTGTTTTTT. Encoded protein: CASSTLAGGTTGELFF. Using reference TRBV19 and TRBJ2-2 for the parts outside the CDR3, the full variable domain is DGGITQSPKYLFRKEGQNVTLSCEQNLNHDAMYWYRQDPGQGLRLIYYSQIVNDFQKGDIAEGYSVSREKKESFPLTVTSAQKNPTAFYLCASSTLAGGTTGELFFGEGSRLTVL.

The V call is TRBV2, the J call TRBJ2-3; 14 bases line up with TRBD2. Losses at the gene ends were 3 bases for V and 9 bases for J; bases not matched to a gene: 5. This CDR3 has 15 amino acids. Germline loops: CDR1 SNHLY, CDR2 FYNNEI. Here the CDR3 reads CASSETSGGAGTQYF. The CDR3 DNA is TGTGCCAGCAGTGAGACTAGCGGGGGGGCGGGCACGCAGTATTTT.

In this sample, this clone turned up once. This chain connects TRBV9 to TRBJ2-7; D not resolved. This CDR3 region has 14 residues. The germline gives CDR1 SGDLS, CDR2 YYNGEE. V was clipped by 2 bases and J by 4 bases, with 13 bases between them. CDR3 sequence: CASSVSSTSYEQYF. The CDR3 DNA follows: TGTGCCAGCAGCGTTAGTAGTACCTCGTACGAGCAGTACTTC.

This sequence joins TRBV15 and TRBJ2-3; a possible D gene is TRBD1 (6 bases). Germline V gene sequence: CDR1 LNHNV, CDR2 YYDKDF (reference sequence). The CDR3 extends over 14 amino acids. Trimming stripped 3 bases from V and 2 bases from J, with 9 bases between. As DNA, the CDR3 is TGTGCCACCAGCAGGGACAGAACCACAGATACGCAGTATTTT. It yields the protein CATSRDRTTDTQYF.